This T cell receptor beta chain is drawn from a study of T cell clusters in autoimmune cytopenias (dated by TCRdb to about 2019). Turning to the overall study: Of the 40 to 45 healthy donor controls, 22 were female, and the group had a mean age of roughly 56 years and a median age of roughly 63 years. TRB sequencing reached a median depth of 51,575 reads per sample and yielded a median of 2,350 distinct TRB clonotypes per sample. In autoimmune cytopenia patients, peripheral blood TRB and IGH repertoires were sequenced during active disease and over treatment follow-up, together with healthy, CLL and autoimmune hepatitis controls. The study was designed to test whether a disease-specific immune repertoire signature usable as a blood-based biomarker is carried by autoimmune cytopenia patients. For primary cytopenia the controls were 25 age-matched healthy donors, whereas for secondary cytopenia the controls were more than eleven age-matched CLL patients. The comparison group for autoimmune hepatitis repertoires was some 22 healthy donors matched for age and sex.

What the study reported, not specific to this receptor: TRB repertoire shifts, with less even repertoires observed in secondary cytopenia and CLL, were mostly attributed to lymphoma bias rather than autoimmunity. Healthy donors had almost three times as many exclusive TRB clusters as active autoimmune hepatitis patients, a finding consistent with an autoimmunity-wide signature. In the comparison of secondary cytopenia with CLL, the cluster-lack signature was not observed, apparently because the dominant lymphoma-associated repertoire masked the signature. GLIPH results suggested that primary autoimmune cytopenia patients were missing physiological T cell clusters, with 50 or so clusters found only in healthy donors compared with 15 to 20 found only in patients. The T cell clusters were only ever defined in silico, so experimental validation of their functional role was still needed.

To amplify TRB rearrangements, a touch-down multiplex PCR protocol was run with the TRB-A and TRB-B primer pools combined in a single tube. Two consecutive PCR reactions with Phusion HS II polymerase added Illumina adapters and sample indices to the amplicons. Amplicons were gel-purified with the NucleoSpin Gel and PCR Clean-up kit, then quantified by Qubit and quality-checked on an Agilent 2100 Bioanalyzer. Sequencing of the libraries was done on an Illumina MiSeq with paired-end, single-indexed, 600-cycle runs. In the authors' own workflow: TRB reads were aligned and assembled with MiXCR version 2.1.12 using the default MiXCR reference library. Each unique CDR3 nucleotide sequence defined a clone, and only productive sequences with at least two reads were analysed. Alpha-parameterized diversity profiles (alpha 0 to 5), including the Shannon (alpha 1) and Simpson (alpha 2) indices, were computed with an R script to assess repertoire diversity. The tcR package was used to compute combinatorial TRB VJ usage, and cohorts were compared on this usage by principal component analysis with ade4. TCRbeta CDR3s were clustered with GLIPH on cohort pairs matched by age and read depth, and cluster frequencies were compared by Wilcoxon test. After TCRdb reprocessed the reads, each CDR3 protein sequence was kept as one row, without DNA. The authors' filters were not applied to this entry. The sample's clone listing holds 9,000 to 13,000 distinct CDR3 sequences. Around 31% of the sample is taken by the ten largest.

Remarks on this clonotype: The antigen this receptor binds is unknown.

Taken from cysteine to phenylalanine, the CDR3 has 14 residues. The protein alone is recorded here. As encoded in the germline V gene (reference sequence), CDR1 is LNHDA while CDR2 is SQIVND. For each sample, TRB amplification used about 0.25 ug of peripheral blood genomic DNA, equal to roughly 38,000 genome equivalents. The sample was also linked to a second study, of T cell repertoires in aging, cancer and after chemotherapy. The second paper further reports: Donors spanned six age groups from 30 or younger to 70 or older, with at least three individuals per group. Control TCR repertoires from healthy donors were recorded across several months to years, and re-sampling revealed clear clonal overlap. The complete dataset included 8 million to 9.5 million TCR reads. Compared with age-matched healthy donors, untreated patients with either hematological or solid cancers had significantly lower TCR diversity in the blood along with higher clonality. Declining TCR diversity with age in healthy donors was mainly explained by loss of richness; in cancer patients, loss of evenness also contributed. In both cancer cohorts, median generation probability rose over the chemotherapy interval, which suggests that the repertoire was reconstituted through rebound thymic output. It was noted by the authors that conclusions about immunological memory after chemotherapy cannot be drawn from the repertoire data. Peripheral blood TCR beta repertoires from healthy donors and cancer patients were profiled to examine immunoaging and T cell reconstitution after chemotherapy. The cohort comprised about 220 cancer patients, roughly 90 with hematological and some 120 with solid cancers, plus 95 healthy donors as a reference group. MiXCR versions 2.12 and 3.0.5 were used to process TRB sequences. The repertoire metrics were Shannon diversity, evenness, clonality (calculated as one minus evenness), and diversity profiles parameterized by alpha from 0 to 5. The IGoR algorithm was used to calculate generation probabilities of clones in the paired pre- and post-chemotherapy samples.

What was sequenced was peripheral blood. This sequence was found in a human donor in good health. The rearranged segments are TRBV19 and TRBJ2-1; the D call from TCRdb, TRBD1, cannot be confirmed without DNA. The CDR3 in this case is CASRMTGGGAEQFF.